This entry lists 28 T cell receptor beta chains sequenced from one sample in a study of CD8+ T cells in alopecia areata. As the sequencing template, cDNA was produced by extracting RNA and reverse transcribing it. Clones were read by immunoSEQ multiplex PCR, and TCRdb kept only the in-frame ones, dropping some. In the table there are about 220,000 clones, around three fifths of which are singletons. Treatment: oral pan-JAK inhibitor, 5-10 mg twice daily. The input for sequencing was CD4+ T cells sorted from blood, taken at week 4, from a patient treated with tofacitinib. Receptor source: a human donor with alopecia areata.

This clone appeared a few times. The chain recombines TRBV2 with TRBJ1-5; TRBD1 matches 9 bases. Germline V gives CDR1 SNHLY, CDR2 FYNNEI. The CDR3 totals 15 residues. V was pared by 6 bases and J by 9 bases, with 12 bases of the junction left unmatched. CDR3 in DNA: TGTGCCAGCAGGGGCGACAGGGGGGTGCAAGGGCCCCAGCATTTT. Amino acid sequence: CASRGDRGVQGPQHF.

The table lists this clone with a few counts. The rearrangement uses TRBV12-5 and TRBJ2-2; the D is unclear. CDR3 length: 13 amino acids. The germline gives CDR1 LGHNT, CDR2 FRNRAP. Trimming took off 5 bases at V and 4 bases at J, with 8 bases between the two ends. The CDR3 protein is CASGPLGTGELFF. CDR3 DNA: TGTGCTAGTGGTCCCCTGGGCACCGGGGAGCTGTTTTTT.

The chain couples TRBV30 to TRBJ1-2, with D hard to call. Trimming removed 4 bases from V and 6 bases from J, with 12 bases in between. The germline V gene encodes CDR1 GTSNPN and CDR2 SVGIG (reference sequence). CDR3 length equals 12 residues. The CDR3 coding sequence is TGTGCCTGGACGCATCTGGAGAATGGCTACACCTTC. This translates into CAWTHLENGYTF.

V is TRBV15 and J is TRBJ1-2; 7 positions match TRBD1. CDR1 and CDR2 (germline): LNHNV, YYDKDF (reference sequence). The CDR3 extends over 15 amino acids. V lost 2 bases to trimming and J lost 3 bases; unmatched junction nucleotides: 6. CDR3 bases: TGTGCCACCAGCAGACACCTTGACAGGGACTATGGCTACACCTTC. The encoded protein is CATSRHLDRDYGYTF.

This sequence joins TRBV25-1 and TRBJ1-2, with 10 bases lining up with TRBD1. The CDR3 length is 13 residues. V lost 7 bases to trimming and J lost 4 bases; unmatched junction nucleotides: 3. Germline lookup yields CDR1 MGHDK and CDR2 SYGVNS. CDR3 sequence reads: CASTRDRGYGYTF. The CDR3 DNA follows: TGTGCCAGCACCAGGGACAGGGGCTATGGCTACACCTTC.

The table lists this clone with a few counts. The chain combines TRBV4-3 with TRBJ2-3; 11 positions match TRBD2. V lost 4 bases, J lost 6 bases, and 15 bases stayed unmatched. The CDR3 is made up of 18 amino acids. CDR1 and CDR2 from the germline V gene are LGHNA and YSLEER. This CDR3 reads CASSPSASGGSVYDTQYF. CDR3 DNA sequence: TGCGCCAGCAGCCCCTCCGCTAGCGGGGGGTCTGTGTATGATACGCAGTATTTT.

Points on this clone: An end of the junction differs from the germline gene, which may be a read error. The genes are TRBV28 and TRBJ1-2, with unresolved D. The CDR3 is 15 amino acids. CDR1 and CDR2 (germline): MDHEN, SYDVKM. The CDR3 DNA sequence: TGTGCCAGCAGTTTCCGGGTTCGTTTAGTGGCCGGGGTCCACTTC. It codes for CASSFRVRLVAGVHF.

V and J are TRBV25-1 and TRBJ1-2; D may be TRBD1 (5 bases). Trimming removed 6 bases at V and 6 bases at J, with 20 bases between. The length of the CDR3 is 15 residues. CDR1 is MGHDK and CDR2 is SYGVNS in the germline V gene. The CDR3 DNA follows: TGTGCCAGCAGGGAGACAGCTATAAGCGGGGATGGCTACACCTTC. Its protein is CASRETAISGDGYTF.

The chain is built from TRBV11-3 and TRBJ2-3; D possibly corresponds to TRBD2 (5 bases). CDR3 length: 15 residues. Deletions cut 1 base from V and 0 bases from J, with 8 bases between. Germline CDR1 SGHNT, CDR2 YENEEA. The CDR3 reads CASSLGIASTDTQYF. In DNA, the CDR3 is TGTGCCAGCAGCTTAGGGATAGCGAGCACAGATACGCAGTATTTT. The full variable domain, in which reference TRBV11-3 and TRBJ2-3 provide the parts outside the CDR3, is EAGVVQSPRYKIIEKKQPVAFWCNPISGHNTLYWYLQNLGQGPELLIRYENEEAVDDSQLPKDRFSAERLKGVDSTLKIQPAELGDSAVYLCASSLGIASTDTQYFGPGTRLTVL.

The chain uses TRBV29-1 and TRBJ2-7, with 8 bases identical to TRBD2. This CDR3 is built from 15 residues. CDR1 SQVTM and CDR2 ANQGSEA come from the germline V gene. Unmatched junction bases numbered 10, after V lost 0 bases and J lost 6 bases. The CDR3 sequence: CSVEEGGLELREQYF. The CDR3 nucleotides are TGCAGCGTTGAAGAGGGGGGACTAGAGCTTCGCGAGCAGTACTTC.

This chain links TRBV7-9 with TRBJ2-3; TRBD2 matches at 11 bases. Germline V gene data show CDR1 as SEHNR and CDR2 as FQNEAQ (reference sequence). Trimming cost V 5 bases and J 1 base; bases outside gene matches: 8. CDR3 length: 17 amino acids. The CDR3 region is CASSAAALAGGTDTQYF. Written as DNA, the CDR3 is TGTGCCAGCAGCGCCGCTGCACTAGCGGGGGGCACAGATACGCAGTATTTT.

V gene TRBV25-1 combines with J gene TRBJ2-3; 12 bases line up with TRBD1. Germline CDR1 reads MGHDK; CDR2 reads SYGVNS. The length of the CDR3 is 15 residues. The V and J ends lost 4 bases and 5 bases, in that order; junction bases with no gene match: 4. In nucleotides, the CDR3 is TGTGCCAGCAGTGGGGGGACAGGGGGCCGAGATACGCAGTATTTT. Translation gives CASSGGTGGRDTQYF.

This chain connects TRBV15 to TRBJ2-3, with 12 bases matching TRBD2. Germline CDR1 is LNHNV and CDR2 is YYDKDF (reference sequence). Trimming took 2 bases from V and 2 from J; bases not matched to a gene: 8. The CDR3 spans 18 residues. CDR3 bases: TGTGCCACCAGCAGATCCGGGACTAGCGGGCCGCACACAGATACGCAGTATTTT. Amino acid sequence: CATSRSGTSGPHTDTQYF.

A few counts support this clone. V and J are TRBV29-1 and TRBJ2-5; D perhaps matches TRBD1 (5 bases). The CDR3 length is 14 residues. Germline CDR1 SQVTM, CDR2 ANQGSEA. Deletions cut 1 base from V and 0 bases from J, with 9 bases between. The CDR3 loop is CSVEGAGNQETQYF. The CDR3 bases are TGCAGCGTTGAAGGAGCAGGGAACCAAGAGACCCAGTACTTC.

This rearrangement joins TRBV10-3 to TRBJ2-3; TRBD1 aligns across 7 bases. With V trimmed by 6 bases and J by 3 bases, 9 bases remained unmatched. Germline assignment: CDR1 ENHRY and CDR2 SYGVKD. The CDR3 sequence is 15 residues long. This chain's CDR3 is CAISAGTVTTDTQYF. Here the CDR3 DNA reads TGTGCCATCAGCGCCGGGACAGTGACAACAGATACGCAGTATTTT.

This clone was detected only a few times. The rearrangement links TRBV7-2 to TRBJ2-3; D is tentatively TRBD1 or TRBD2 (7 bases each). There are 15 residues in the CDR3. Germline-derived CDR1 and CDR2 are SGHTA and FQGNSA. Trimming left V 5 bases short and J 2 bases short, with 14 bases between. The CDR3 loop reads CASSPAGQHTDTQYF. Here the CDR3 DNA reads TGTGCCAGCAGCCCAGCGGGACAGCACACAGATACGCAGTATTTT.

The chain is built from TRBV18 and TRBJ2-5; 7 nucleotides agree with TRBD1. Germline loops: CDR1 KGHSH, CDR2 LQKENI. The CDR3 extends over 13 amino acids. Unmatched junction bases numbered 4, after V lost 4 bases and J lost 5 bases. The CDR3 loop reads CASSRDSWETQYF. The CDR3 DNA reads as TGTGCCAGCTCACGGGACAGTTGGGAGACCCAGTACTTC.

Only a few counts were recorded for this clone. The V gene is TRBV29-1, the J gene TRBJ2-7, with D possibly being TRBD2 (5 bases). This CDR3 spans 12 amino acids. The V gene's germline CDR1 is SQVTM and CDR2 ANQGSEA. Trimming cost V 3 bases and J 7 bases, with 13 bases left between them. CDR3 nucleotides: TGCAGCGTTGACAGCCCGACGGGGGAGCAGTACTTC. Translation gives CSVDSPTGEQYF.

V usage is TRBV25-1 and J usage is TRBJ1-2; 8 bases are a match to TRBD1. Germline loops: CDR1 MGHDK, CDR2 SYGVNS. The J segment lost 4 bases and the V segment lost 4 bases, leaving 2 bases of the junction unmatched. CDR3 size: 13 residues. CDR3 protein: CASSGDRIYGYTF. In nucleotides, the CDR3 is TGTGCCAGCAGTGGGGACAGGATCTATGGCTACACCTTC.

This clone was counted only a few times. The V call is TRBV29-1, the J call TRBJ2-7; perhaps TRBD1 as D (6 bases). The V end was cut by 5 bases, the J end by 1 base, with 9 bases between. The CDR3 covers 12 residues. The germline V gene encodes CDR1 SQVTM and CDR2 ANQGSEA. The CDR3 here is CSVRDTSYEQYF. In nucleotides, the CDR3 is TGCAGCGTTAGGGACACTTCCTACGAGCAGTACTTC.

The CDR3, as DNA: TGTGCCAGCAGTGAACAGGGGAAGTCACCCCTCCACTTT. It yields the protein CASSEQGKSPLHF. The chain is built from TRBV25-1 and TRBJ1-6; a weak D match, TRBD1 (6 bases). Germline V lookup: CDR1 MGHDK, CDR2 SYGVNS. This CDR3 has 13 amino acids. V lost 2 bases to trimming and J lost 10 bases, with 9 bases between them.

The rearrangement uses TRBV18 and TRBJ1-5; D is unresolved. Per germline, CDR1 KGHSH and CDR2 LQKENI. The ends were cut back, 1 base at V and 1 base at J, with 2 bases in the middle. The CDR3 runs to 13 residues. In DNA, the CDR3 is TGTGCCAGCTCACCACTCAGCAATCAGCCCCAGCATTTT. Its protein is CASSPLSNQPQHF.

CDR3 DNA: TGTGCTTCAACCCCGAGGTCCAAAAACATTCAGTACTTC. It yields the protein CASTPRSKNIQYF. The chain carries TRBV2 and TRBJ2-4, with D unresolved. CDR1 is SNHLY and CDR2 is FYNNEI in the germline V gene. This CDR3 has 13 residues.

This clone was counted many times. J is TRBJ2-1 and V is TRBV7-2; D unresolved. The germline V and J ends were trimmed by 7 bases and 1 base, with 11 bases remaining between them. CDR3 size: 14 residues. Germline V lookup: CDR1 SGHTA, CDR2 FQGNSA. The CDR3 nucleotides are TGTGCCAGCACCGACCTGGGGTCCTACAATGAGCAGTTCTTC. Protein sequence: CASTDLGSYNEQFF.

The chain couples TRBV7-2 to TRBJ2-3, with a weak D call TRBD1 (6 bases). V lost 5 bases and J lost 0, with 15 bases in between. CDR1 and CDR2 from the germline V gene are SGHTA and FQGNSA. This CDR3 spans 16 amino acids. CDR3 coding DNA: TGTGCCAGCAGCCGTCAGCTGGGGGCTAGCACAGATACGCAGTATTTT. Translating gives CASSRQLGASTDTQYF.

The chain has TRBV5-6 and TRBJ2-6; no clear D gene. V was clipped by 7 bases and J by 3 bases, with 11 bases between them. This CDR3 spans 14 amino acids. In germline, CDR1 is SGHDT, CDR2 YYEEEE. The CDR3: CASSPPFGANVLTF. The CDR3 nucleotides are TGTGCCAGCTCCCCTCCTTTTGGGGCCAACGTCCTGACTTTC.

The chain combines TRBV6-6 with TRBJ2-5; D is uncertain. The CDR3 sequence is 14 residues long. V was cut by 5 bases and J by 7 bases, with 17 bases left in between. The germline V gene has CDR1 MNHNY and CDR2 SVGAGI (reference sequence). Here the CDR3 DNA reads TGTGCCAGCAGTGACCCCATCCCATATGCGACCCAGTACTTC. It encodes CASSDPIPYATQYF.

In DNA, the CDR3 is TGTGCCAGCAGGAAGGGGACTACCCAAGAGACCCAGTACTTC. It yields the protein CASRKGTTQETQYF. The rearrangement uses TRBV2 and TRBJ2-5; 7 bases map to TRBD2. V gave up 6 bases and J gave up 1 base; unmatched junction bases: 5. Germline CDR1 is SNHLY and CDR2 is FYNNEI. The CDR3 runs 14 residues.